The 10 T cell receptor beta chains presented below share a single source sample, sequenced in a study of PD-L1 blockade in urothelial cancer. Libraries were prepared by immunoSEQ multiplex PCR; TCRdb keeps only in-frame clonotypes and omits some of them. The sample holds roughly 100,000 clones; 75% to 90% are singletons and the top ten take approximately 8%. Time point given: peripheral blood 6 weeks after treatment start. Sample: PBMCs, taken around atezolizumab (anti-PD-L1) treatment. The receptors originated from a man between 65 and 80 years old with urothelial cancer.

This clone was seen a handful of times. The chain uses TRBV11-2 and TRBJ2-7; no definite D call. The CDR3 sequence is 14 residues long. The ends were cut back, 4 bases at V and 5 bases at J, with 15 bases in the middle. CDR1 SGHAT and CDR2 FQNNGV come from the germline V gene. CDR3 sequence: CASSSPWLRDEQYF. In DNA form, the CDR3 reads TGTGCCAGCAGCTCCCCTTGGCTCCGGGACGAGCAGTACTTC. The full variable domain, in which reference TRBV11-2 and TRBJ2-7 provide the parts outside the CDR3, is EAGVAQSPRYKIIEKRQSVAFWCNPISGHATLYWYQQILGQGPKLLIQFQNNGVVDDSQLPKDRFSAERLKGVDSTLKIQPAKLEDSAVYLCASSSPWLRDEQYFGPGTRLTVT.

This clone has just a few counts. The chain combines TRBV7-9 with TRBJ2-7; D is undetermined. Between the trimmed V and J ends, which lost 4 bases and 3 bases, there was a span of 7 bases. Per the germline V gene, CDR1 is SEHNR and CDR2 is FQNEAQ (reference sequence). This CDR3 is built from 12 residues. CDR3 amino acids: CASSSEDYEQYF. CDR3 sequence (DNA): TGTGCCAGCAGCTCAGAAGACTACGAGCAGTACTTC. Complete variable domain (other parts from reference TRBV7-9 and TRBJ2-7): DTGVSQNPRHKITKRGQNVTFRCDPISEHNRLYWYRQTLGQGPEFLTYFQNEAQLEKSRLLSDRFSAERPKGSFSTLEIQRTEQGDSAMYLCASSSEDYEQYFGPGTRLTVT.

The chain combines TRBV7-3 with TRBJ1-2, with no clear D. The CDR3 is 13 amino acids. V shed 5 bases and J shed 5 bases, with 12 bases lying between them. Germline CDR1 reads SGHTA; CDR2 reads FQGTGA. CDR3 in amino acids: CASSPTPGYGYTF. In nucleotides, the CDR3 is TGTGCCAGCAGCCCGACCCCGGGTTATGGCTACACCTTC. The variable domain in full, with the rest retrieved from reference TRBV7-3 and TRBJ1-2, is GAGVSQTPSNKVTEKGKYVELRCDPISGHTALYWYRQSLGQGPEFLIYFQGTGAADDSGLPNDRFFAVRPEGSVSTLKIQRTERGDSAVYLCASSPTPGYGYTFGSGTRLTVV.

This sequence joins TRBV5-4 and TRBJ1-2; the match to TRBD1 covers 8 bases. The CDR3 contains 15 residues. Unmatched junction bases numbered 6, after V lost 3 bases and J lost 2 bases. Germline CDR1 and CDR2: SGHNT and YYREEE (reference sequence). The CDR3 protein is CASSSAGGPNYGYTF. The CDR3 DNA reads TGTGCCAGCAGCTCAGCAGGGGGCCCGAACTATGGCTACACCTTC.

This chain connects TRBV5-1 to TRBJ1-4, with D tentatively TRBD1 (5 bases). Deletions cut 0 bases from V and 8 bases from J, with 20 bases between. Germline CDR1 SGHRS, CDR2 YFSETQ. The CDR3 has 17 residues. CDR3 in DNA: TGCGCCAGCAGCTTGGAGGGCCCGGGGAGGGGAGGCGAAAAACTGTTTTTT. This encodes CASSLEGPGRGGEKLFF.

The CDR3 bases are TGTGCCAGCAGCTCACAGGGGCAAGTTAACACAGATACGCAGTATTTT. Its protein is CASSSQGQVNTDTQYF. This sequence joins TRBV5-5 and TRBJ2-3; 7 bases are shared with TRBD1. Per germline, CDR1 SGHKS and CDR2 YYEKEE (reference sequence). With 3 bases clipped from V and 2 bases from J, the junction kept 9 bases outside the gene matches. The CDR3 runs to 16 residues.

The CDR3 DNA reads TGCGCCAGCAGCGTCCCGGGAGACGGGGAGCTGTTTTTT. It encodes CASSVPGDGELFF. V and J are TRBV5-1 and TRBJ2-2; a possible D gene is TRBD2 (6 bases). V dropped 4 bases and J dropped 7 bases, with 11 bases sitting between them. Per germline, CDR1 SGHRS and CDR2 YFSETQ. This CDR3 has 13 amino acids.

The genes are TRBV7-2 and TRBJ2-7; no clear D gene. The CDR3 covers 14 residues. Germline values: CDR1 SGHTA, CDR2 FQGNSA. V gave up 3 bases and J gave up 1 base, with 10 bases separating them. The chain's CDR3 is CASSFDDISYEQYF. The CDR3 DNA is TGTGCCAGCAGCTTTGATGACATATCCTACGAGCAGTACTTC. Variable domain in full (rest from reference TRBV7-2 and TRBJ2-7): GAGVSQSPSNKVTEKGKDVELRCDPISGHTALYWYRQSLGQGLEFLIYFQGNSAPDKSGLPSDRFSAERTGGSVSTLTIQRTQQEDSAVYLCASSFDDISYEQYFGPGTRLTVT.

The chain uses TRBV2 and TRBJ2-1; maybe TRBD1 (6 bases). V shed 6 bases and J shed 8 bases, with 20 bases lying between them. The CDR3 runs 15 residues. Germline CDR1 is SNHLY and CDR2 is FYNNEI. The DNA of the CDR3 is TGTGCCAGCAGCGGGACACTACCTCCGGGCGATGAGCAGTTCTTC. Protein: CASSGTLPPGDEQFF.

The V and J genes are TRBV5-1 and TRBJ1-3, with D possibly being TRBD1 (6 bases). V was shortened by 4 bases and J by 2 bases, with 13 bases between the two germline ends. Germline lookup yields CDR1 SGHRS and CDR2 YFSETQ. The CDR3 has 15 amino acids. In nucleotides, the CDR3 is TGCGCCAGCAGCCCCACCCCAGGGGCTGGAAACACCATATATTTT. This gives the protein CASSPTPGAGNTIYF.